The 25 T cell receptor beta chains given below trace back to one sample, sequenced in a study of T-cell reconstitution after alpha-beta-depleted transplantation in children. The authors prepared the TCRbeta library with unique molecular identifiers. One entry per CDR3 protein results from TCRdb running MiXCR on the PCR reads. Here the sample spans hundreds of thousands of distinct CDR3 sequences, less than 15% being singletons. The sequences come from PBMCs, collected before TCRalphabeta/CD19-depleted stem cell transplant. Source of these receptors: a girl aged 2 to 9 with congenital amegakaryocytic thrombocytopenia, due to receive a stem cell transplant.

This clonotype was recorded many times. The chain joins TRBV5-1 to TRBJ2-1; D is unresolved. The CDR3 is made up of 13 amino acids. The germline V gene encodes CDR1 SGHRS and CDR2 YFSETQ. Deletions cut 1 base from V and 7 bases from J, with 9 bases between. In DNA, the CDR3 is TGCGCCAGCAGCTTGAGGAGTCTGAATGAGCAGTTCTTC. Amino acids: CASSLRSLNEQFF.

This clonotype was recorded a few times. The DNA of the CDR3 is TGTGCCAGCAGTGAACTTACCGGGACAGGGCTTGGGACCCAGTACTTC. Its translation: CASSELTGTGLGTQYF. This rearrangement joins TRBV25-1 to TRBJ2-5, with 9 bases lining up with TRBD1. V shed 2 bases and J 7 bases; nucleotides not matched to a gene: 11. Germline CDR1 and CDR2: MGHDK and SYGVNS. The CDR3 consists of 16 residues.

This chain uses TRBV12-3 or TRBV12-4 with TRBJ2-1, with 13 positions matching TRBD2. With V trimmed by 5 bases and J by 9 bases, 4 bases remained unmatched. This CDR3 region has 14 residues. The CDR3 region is CASSVGLAGSEQFF. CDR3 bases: TGTGCCAGCAGTGTGGGACTAGCGGGATCTGAGCAGTTCTTC.

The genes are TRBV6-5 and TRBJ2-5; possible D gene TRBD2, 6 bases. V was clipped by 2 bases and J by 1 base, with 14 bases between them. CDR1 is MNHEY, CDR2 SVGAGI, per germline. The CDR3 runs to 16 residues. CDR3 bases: TGTGCCAGCAGTTACGAAGTTAGCGGAGCCCAAGAGACCCAGTACTTC. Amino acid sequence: CASSYEVSGAQETQYF.

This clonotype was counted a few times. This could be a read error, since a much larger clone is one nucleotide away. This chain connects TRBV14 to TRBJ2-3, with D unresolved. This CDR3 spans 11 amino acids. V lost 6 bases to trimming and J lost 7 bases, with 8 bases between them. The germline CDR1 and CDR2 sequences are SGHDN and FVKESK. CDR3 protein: CASSFSHTQYF. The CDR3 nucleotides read TGTGCCAGCAGTTTTTCACATACGCAGTATTTT.

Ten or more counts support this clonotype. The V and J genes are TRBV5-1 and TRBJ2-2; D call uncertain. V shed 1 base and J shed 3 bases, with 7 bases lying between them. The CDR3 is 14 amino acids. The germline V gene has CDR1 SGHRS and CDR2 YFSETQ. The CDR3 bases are TGCGCCAGCAGCTTGTCCGGTTACACCGGGGAGCTGTTTTTT. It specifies CASSLSGYTGELFF.

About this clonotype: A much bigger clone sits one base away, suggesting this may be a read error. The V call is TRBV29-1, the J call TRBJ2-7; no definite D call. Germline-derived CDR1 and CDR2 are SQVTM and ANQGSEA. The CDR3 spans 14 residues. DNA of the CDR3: TGCAGCGTCGAGATCGGACGGGCTTCCTACGAGCTGTACTTC. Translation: CSVEIGRASYELYF.

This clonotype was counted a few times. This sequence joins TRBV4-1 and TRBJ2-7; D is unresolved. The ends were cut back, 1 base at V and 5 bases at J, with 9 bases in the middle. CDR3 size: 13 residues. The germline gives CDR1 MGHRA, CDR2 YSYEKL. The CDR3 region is CASSQGTKNEQYF. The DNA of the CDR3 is TGCGCCAGCAGCCAAGGGACGAAGAACGAGCAGTACTTC.

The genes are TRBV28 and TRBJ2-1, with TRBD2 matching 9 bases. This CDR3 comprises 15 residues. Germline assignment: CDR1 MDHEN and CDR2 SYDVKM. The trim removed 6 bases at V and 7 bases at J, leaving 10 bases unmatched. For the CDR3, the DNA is TGTGCCAGCAGCTTACCGGGACTAGCTAAGAATGAGCAGTTCTTC. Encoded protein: CASSLPGLAKNEQFF.

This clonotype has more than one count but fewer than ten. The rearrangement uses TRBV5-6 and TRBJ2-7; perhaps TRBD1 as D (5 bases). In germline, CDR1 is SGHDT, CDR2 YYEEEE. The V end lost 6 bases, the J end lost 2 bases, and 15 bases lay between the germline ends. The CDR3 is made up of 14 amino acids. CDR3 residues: CASTIRGSTYEQYF. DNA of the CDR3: TGTGCCAGCACCATAAGGGGCTCGACCTACGAGCAGTACTTC.

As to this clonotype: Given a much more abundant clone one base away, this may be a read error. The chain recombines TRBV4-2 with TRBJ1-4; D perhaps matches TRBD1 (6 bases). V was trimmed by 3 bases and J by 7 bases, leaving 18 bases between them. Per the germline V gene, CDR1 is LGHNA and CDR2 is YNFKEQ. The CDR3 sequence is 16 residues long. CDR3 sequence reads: CASSQVRVGAGEKLFF. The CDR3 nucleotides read TGTGCCAGCAGCCAGGTCCGGGTGGGGGCCGGTGAAAAACTGTTTTTT.

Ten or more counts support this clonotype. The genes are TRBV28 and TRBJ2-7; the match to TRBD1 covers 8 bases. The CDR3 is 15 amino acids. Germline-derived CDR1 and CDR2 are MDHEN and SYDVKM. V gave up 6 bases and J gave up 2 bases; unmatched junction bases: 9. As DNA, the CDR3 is TGTGCCAGCAGCCTCTCAGGGGGCCCCACCTACGAGCAGTACTTC. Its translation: CASSLSGGPTYEQYF.

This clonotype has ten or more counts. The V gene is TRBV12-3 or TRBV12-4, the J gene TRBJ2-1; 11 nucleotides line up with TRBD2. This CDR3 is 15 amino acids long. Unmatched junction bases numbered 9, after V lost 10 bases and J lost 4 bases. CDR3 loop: CATAMTSGVYNEQFF. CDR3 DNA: TGTGCCACCGCTATGACTAGCGGGGTTTACAATGAGCAGTTCTTC.

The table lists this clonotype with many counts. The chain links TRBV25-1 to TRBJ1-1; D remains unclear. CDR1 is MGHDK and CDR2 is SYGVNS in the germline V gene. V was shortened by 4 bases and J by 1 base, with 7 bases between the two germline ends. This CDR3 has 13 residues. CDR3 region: CASSGPGNTEAFF. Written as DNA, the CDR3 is TGTGCCAGCAGTGGGCCAGGGAACACTGAAGCTTTCTTT.

The CDR3 loop is CASSDTSGRAPQETQYF. The DNA for the CDR3 is TGTGCCAGCAGCGATACTAGCGGGAGGGCCCCACAAGAGACCCAGTACTTC. The rearrangement uses TRBV7-9 and TRBJ2-5; 13 bases match TRBD2. V gave up 5 bases and J gave up 2 bases; unmatched junction bases: 8. The CDR3 consists of 17 residues. Germline V gene data show CDR1 as SEHNR and CDR2 as FQNEAQ (reference sequence).

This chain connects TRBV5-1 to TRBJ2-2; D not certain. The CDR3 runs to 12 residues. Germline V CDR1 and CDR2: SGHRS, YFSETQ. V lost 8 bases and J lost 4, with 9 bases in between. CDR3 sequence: CASTYSTGELFF. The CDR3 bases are TGCGCCAGTACCTATAGCACCGGGGAGCTGTTTTTT.

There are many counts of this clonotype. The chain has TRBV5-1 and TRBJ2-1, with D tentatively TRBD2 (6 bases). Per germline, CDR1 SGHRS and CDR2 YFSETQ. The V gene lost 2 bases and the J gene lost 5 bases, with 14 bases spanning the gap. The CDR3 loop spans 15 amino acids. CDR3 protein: CASSFTRDLNNEQFF. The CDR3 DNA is TGCGCCAGCAGCTTTACCCGGGACTTAAACAATGAGCAGTTCTTC.

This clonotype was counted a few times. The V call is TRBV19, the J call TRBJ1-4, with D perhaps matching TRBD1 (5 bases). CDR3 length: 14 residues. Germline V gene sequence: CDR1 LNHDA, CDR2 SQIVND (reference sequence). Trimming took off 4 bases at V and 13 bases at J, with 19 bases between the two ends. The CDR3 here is CASSSETVTTGLFF. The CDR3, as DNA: TGTGCCAGTAGTAGTGAGACAGTTACAACCGGACTGTTTTTT. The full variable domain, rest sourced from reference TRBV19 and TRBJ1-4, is DGGITQSPKYLFRKEGQNVTLSCEQNLNHDAMYWYRQDPGQGLRLIYYSQIVNDFQKGDIAEGYSVSREKKESFPLTVTSAQKNPTAFYLCASSSETVTTGLFFGSGTQLSVL.

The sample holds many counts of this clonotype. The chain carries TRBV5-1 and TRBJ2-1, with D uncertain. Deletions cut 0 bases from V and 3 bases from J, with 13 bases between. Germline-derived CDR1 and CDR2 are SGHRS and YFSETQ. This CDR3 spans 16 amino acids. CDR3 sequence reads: CASSLDGRTDYNEQFF. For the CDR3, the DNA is TGCGCCAGCAGCTTGGATGGTAGGACCGACTACAATGAGCAGTTCTTC.

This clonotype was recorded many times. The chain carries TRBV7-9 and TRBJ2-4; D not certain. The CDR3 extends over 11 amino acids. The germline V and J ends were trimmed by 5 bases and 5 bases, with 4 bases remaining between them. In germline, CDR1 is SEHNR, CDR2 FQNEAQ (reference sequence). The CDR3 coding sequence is TGTGCCAGCAGCGGACAAAACATTCAGTACTTC. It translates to CASSGQNIQYF.

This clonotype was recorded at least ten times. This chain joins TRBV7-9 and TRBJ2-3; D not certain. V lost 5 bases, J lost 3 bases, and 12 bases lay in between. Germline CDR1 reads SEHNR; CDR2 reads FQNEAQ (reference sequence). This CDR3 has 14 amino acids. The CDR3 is CASSPSVGTDTQYF. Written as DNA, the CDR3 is TGTGCCAGCAGCCCCTCGGTGGGGACAGATACGCAGTATTTT.

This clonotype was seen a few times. CDR3 bases: TGTGCCAGCAGGCAGTCAGGGGGCAAGGGCTACACCTTC. It yields the protein CASRQSGGKGYTF. The chain links TRBV12-3 or TRBV12-4 to TRBJ1-2, with 8 bases matching TRBD1. The V segment lost 6 bases and the J segment 8 bases; nucleotides outside the gene matches: 8. CDR3 length: 13 amino acids.

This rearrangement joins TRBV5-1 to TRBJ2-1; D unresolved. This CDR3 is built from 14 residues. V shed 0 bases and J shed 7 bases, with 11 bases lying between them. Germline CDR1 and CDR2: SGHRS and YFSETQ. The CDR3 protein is CASSLGLLGNEQFF. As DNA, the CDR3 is TGCGCCAGCAGCTTGGGATTACTGGGGAATGAGCAGTTCTTC.

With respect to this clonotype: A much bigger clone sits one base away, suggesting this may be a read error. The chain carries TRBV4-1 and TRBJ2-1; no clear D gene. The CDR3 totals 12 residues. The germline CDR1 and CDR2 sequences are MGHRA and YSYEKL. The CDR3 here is CASSQEVDEPFF. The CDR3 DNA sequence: TGCGCCAGCAGCCAAGAGGTGGATGAGCCGTTCTTC.

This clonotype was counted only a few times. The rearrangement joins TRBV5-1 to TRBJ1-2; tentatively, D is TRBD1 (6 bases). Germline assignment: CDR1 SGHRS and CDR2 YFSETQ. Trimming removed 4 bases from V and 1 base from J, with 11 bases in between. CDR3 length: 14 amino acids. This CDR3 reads CASSQQDSNYGYTF. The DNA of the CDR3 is TGCGCCAGCAGCCAACAGGACAGTAACTATGGCTACACCTTC.